The sequence of this TCR beta chain was determined in a study of T cells in Graves' hyperthyroidism and ophthalmopathy. Diagnosis of hyperthyroidism was new in patients aged 18 to 65, and its duration was under 2 months. The study based diagnoses on clinical symptoms, serum thyroxine and TRAb, thyroid ultrasound and orbital computed tomography. Points from the study as a whole: By a 13 V-J model, ophthalmopathy was set apart from stable hyperthyroidism.

Germline values: CDR1 SNHLY, CDR2 FYNNEI. V was clipped by 6 bases and J by 6 bases; unmatched bases: 5. This CDR3 is 14 amino acids long. Amplified TCR beta CDR3 regions derived from RNA transcripts. First-round RT-PCR of the TCR CDR3 relied on the HTBI primer set. In TCRdb, the multiplex PCR reads were re-called with MiXCR into one record per CDR3 protein. The repertoire includes around 250,000 distinct CDR3 sequences, roughly 15% of them detected once, and about an eighth sits in the top ten. This clonotype was detected ten times or more. Its specificity is unknown. The sequence was obtained from a woman aged 40 to 49 with Graves' hyperthyroidism that later progressed to Graves' ophthalmopathy. The chain carries TRBV2 and TRBJ1-5; TRBD1 agrees at 10 bases. The specimen was blood. The CDR3 nucleotides are TGTGCCAGCAGACCGGGACAGGGGAGTCAGCCCCAGCATTTT. It translates to CASRPGQGSQPQHF.